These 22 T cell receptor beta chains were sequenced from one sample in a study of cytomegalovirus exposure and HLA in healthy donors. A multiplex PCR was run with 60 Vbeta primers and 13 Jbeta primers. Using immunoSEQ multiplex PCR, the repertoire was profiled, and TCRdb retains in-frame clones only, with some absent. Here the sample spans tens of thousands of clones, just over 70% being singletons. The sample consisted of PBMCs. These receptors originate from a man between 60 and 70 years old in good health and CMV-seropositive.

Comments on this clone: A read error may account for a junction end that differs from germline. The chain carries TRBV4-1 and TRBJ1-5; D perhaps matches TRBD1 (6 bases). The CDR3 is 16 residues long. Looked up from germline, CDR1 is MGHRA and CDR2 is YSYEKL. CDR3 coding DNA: TGTGCCAGCAGCCAAGTAGGGGGGCGGGGGAATCAGCCCCAGCATTTT. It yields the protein CASSQVGGRGNQPQHF.

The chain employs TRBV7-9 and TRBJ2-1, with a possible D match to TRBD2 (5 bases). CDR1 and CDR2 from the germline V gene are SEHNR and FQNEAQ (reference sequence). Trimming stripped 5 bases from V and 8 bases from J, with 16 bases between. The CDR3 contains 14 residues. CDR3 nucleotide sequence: TGTGCCAGCAGCCCGGACTCACTCCGGGATGAGCAGTTCTTC. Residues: CASSPDSLRDEQFF.

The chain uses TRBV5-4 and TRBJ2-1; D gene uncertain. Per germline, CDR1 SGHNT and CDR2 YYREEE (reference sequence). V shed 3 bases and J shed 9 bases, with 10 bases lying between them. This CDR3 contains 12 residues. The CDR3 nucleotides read TGTGCCAGCAGCTGGAATCCGGGTGAGCAGTTCTTC. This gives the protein CASSWNPGEQFF.

DNA for the CDR3: TGCGCCAGCAGCCCAGGGACAGACGAGCAGTACTTC. As protein: CASSPGTDEQYF. The chain employs TRBV5-1 and TRBJ2-7; 7 bases map to TRBD1. The CDR3 length is 12 residues. The V gene's germline CDR1 is SGHRS and CDR2 YFSETQ. The V segment lost 4 bases and the J segment 5 bases; nucleotides outside the gene matches: 3.

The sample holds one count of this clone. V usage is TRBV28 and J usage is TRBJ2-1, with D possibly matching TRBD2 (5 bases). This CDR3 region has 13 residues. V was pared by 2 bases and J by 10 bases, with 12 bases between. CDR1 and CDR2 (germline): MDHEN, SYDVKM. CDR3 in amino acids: CASSLRGPGEQFF. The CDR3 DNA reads TGTGCCAGCAGTTTAAGAGGGCCGGGCGAGCAGTTCTTC.

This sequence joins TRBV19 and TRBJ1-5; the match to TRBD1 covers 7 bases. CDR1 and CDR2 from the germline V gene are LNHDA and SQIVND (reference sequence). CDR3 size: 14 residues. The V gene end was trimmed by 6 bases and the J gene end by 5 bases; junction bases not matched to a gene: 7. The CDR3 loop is CASRGQGGDQPQHF. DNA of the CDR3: TGTGCCAGTAGGGGCCAGGGGGGAGATCAGCCCCAGCATTTT.

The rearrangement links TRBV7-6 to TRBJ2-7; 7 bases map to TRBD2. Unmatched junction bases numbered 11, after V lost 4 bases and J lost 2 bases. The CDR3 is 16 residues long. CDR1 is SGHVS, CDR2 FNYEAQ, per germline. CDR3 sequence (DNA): TGTGCCAGCAGCTCCCCCGGGGGGAGGGCCCCCTACGAGCAGTACTTC. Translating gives CASSSPGGRAPYEQYF.

CDR3 nucleotides: TGCAGCGTTATGAAGGGACTCGTGGATAACGAGCAGTACTTC. Translated, it gives CSVMKGLVDNEQYF. J is TRBJ2-7 and V is TRBV29-1; D is perhaps TRBD2 (6 bases). V was clipped by 5 bases and J by 5 bases, with 19 bases between them. The CDR3 runs 14 residues. Germline V CDR1 and CDR2: SQVTM, ANQGSEA.

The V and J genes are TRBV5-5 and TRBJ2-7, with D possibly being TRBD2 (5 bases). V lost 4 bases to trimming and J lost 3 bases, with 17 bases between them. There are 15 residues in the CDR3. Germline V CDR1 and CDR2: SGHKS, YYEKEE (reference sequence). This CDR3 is CASSGEGWLVYEQYF. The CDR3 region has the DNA TGTGCCAGCAGCGGAGAGGGTTGGTTAGTCTACGAGCAGTACTTC.

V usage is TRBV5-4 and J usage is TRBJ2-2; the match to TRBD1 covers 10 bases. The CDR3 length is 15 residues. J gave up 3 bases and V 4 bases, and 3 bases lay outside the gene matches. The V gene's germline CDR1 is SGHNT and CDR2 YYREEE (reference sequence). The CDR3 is CASSKGQGYTGELFF. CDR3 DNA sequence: TGTGCCAGCAGCAAGGGACAGGGGTACACCGGGGAGCTGTTTTTT.

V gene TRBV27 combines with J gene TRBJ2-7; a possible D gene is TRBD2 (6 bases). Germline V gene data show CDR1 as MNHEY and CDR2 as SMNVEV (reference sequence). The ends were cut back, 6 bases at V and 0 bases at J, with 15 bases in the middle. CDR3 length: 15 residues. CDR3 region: CASRPGLLSSYEQYF. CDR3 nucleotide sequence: TGTGCCAGCAGGCCGGGACTCTTAAGCTCCTACGAGCAGTACTTC.

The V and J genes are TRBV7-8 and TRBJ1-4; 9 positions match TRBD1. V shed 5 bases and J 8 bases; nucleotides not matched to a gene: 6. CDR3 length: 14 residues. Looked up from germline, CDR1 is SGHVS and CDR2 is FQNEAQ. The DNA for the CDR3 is TGTGCCAGCAGCCCCGGACAGGGGCCGGAAAAACTGTTTTTT. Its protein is CASSPGQGPEKLFF.

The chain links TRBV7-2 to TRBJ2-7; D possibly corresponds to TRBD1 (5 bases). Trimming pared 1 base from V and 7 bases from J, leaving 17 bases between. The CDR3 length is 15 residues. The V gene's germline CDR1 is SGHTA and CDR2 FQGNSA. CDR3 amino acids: CASSLDRLGLGEQYF. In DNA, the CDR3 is TGTGCCAGCAGCTTAGACAGGTTGGGCTTAGGTGAGCAGTACTTC. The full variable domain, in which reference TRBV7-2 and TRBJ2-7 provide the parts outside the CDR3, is GAGVSQSPSNKVTEKGKDVELRCDPISGHTALYWYRQSLGQGLEFLIYFQGNSAPDKSGLPSDRFSAERTGGSVSTLTIQRTQQEDSAVYLCASSLDRLGLGEQYFGPGTRLTVT.

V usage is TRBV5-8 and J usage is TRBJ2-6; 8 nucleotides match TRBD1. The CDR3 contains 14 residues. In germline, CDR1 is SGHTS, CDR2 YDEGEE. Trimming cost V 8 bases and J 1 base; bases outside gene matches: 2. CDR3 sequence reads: CASYRGSGANVLTF. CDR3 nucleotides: TGTGCCAGTTACAGGGGGTCTGGGGCCAACGTCCTGACTTTC.

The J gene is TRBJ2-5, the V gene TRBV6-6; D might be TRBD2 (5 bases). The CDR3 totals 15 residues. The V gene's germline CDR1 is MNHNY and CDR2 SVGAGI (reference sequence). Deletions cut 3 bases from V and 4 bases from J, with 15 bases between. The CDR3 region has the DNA TGTGCCAGCAGTTATCCACAGCGGTCGGGAGAGACCCAGTACTTC. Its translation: CASSYPQRSGETQYF.

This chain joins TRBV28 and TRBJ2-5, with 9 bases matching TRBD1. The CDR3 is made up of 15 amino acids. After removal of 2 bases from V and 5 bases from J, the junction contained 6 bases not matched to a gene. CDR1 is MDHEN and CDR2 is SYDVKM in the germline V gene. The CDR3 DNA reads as TGTGCCAGCAGTTTAAGGGACAGGGACGCGGAGACCCAGTACTTC. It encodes CASSLRDRDAETQYF.

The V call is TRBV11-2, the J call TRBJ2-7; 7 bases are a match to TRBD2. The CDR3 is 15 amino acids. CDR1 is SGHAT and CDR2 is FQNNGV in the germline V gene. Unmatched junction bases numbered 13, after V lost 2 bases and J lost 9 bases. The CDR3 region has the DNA TGTGCCAGCAGCTTACTGGGGGGGGTGGTATATGGGCAGTACTTC. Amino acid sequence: CASSLLGGVVYGQYF. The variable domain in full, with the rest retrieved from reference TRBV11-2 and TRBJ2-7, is EAGVAQSPRYKIIEKRQSVAFWCNPISGHATLYWYQQILGQGPKLLIQFQNNGVVDDSQLPKDRFSAERLKGVDSTLKIQPAKLEDSAVYLCASSLLGGVVYGQYFGPGTRLTVT.

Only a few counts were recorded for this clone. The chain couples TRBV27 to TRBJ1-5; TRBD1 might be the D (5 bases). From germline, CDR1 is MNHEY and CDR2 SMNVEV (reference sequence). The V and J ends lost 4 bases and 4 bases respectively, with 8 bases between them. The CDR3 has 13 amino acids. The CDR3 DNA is TGTGCCAGCAGTTCAAAGGGGAATCAGCCCCAGCATTTT. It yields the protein CASSSKGNQPQHF.

The CDR3 DNA reads as TGTGCCAGCAGCGTAGGAGGCAGCCCAAATCAGCCCCAGCATTTT. It is translated as CASSVGGSPNQPQHF. The rearrangement links TRBV9 to TRBJ1-5; D is uncertain. V was clipped by 0 bases and J by 4 bases, with 11 bases between them. Germline lookup yields CDR1 SGDLS and CDR2 YYNGEE. The CDR3 covers 15 residues.

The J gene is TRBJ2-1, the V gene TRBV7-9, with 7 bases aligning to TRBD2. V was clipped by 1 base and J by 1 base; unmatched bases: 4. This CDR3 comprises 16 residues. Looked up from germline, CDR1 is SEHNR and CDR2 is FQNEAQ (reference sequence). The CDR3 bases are TGTGCCAGCAGCTTAGGTGGTAGCGGGTCCTACAATGAGCAGTTCTTC. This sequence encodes CASSLGGSGSYNEQFF.

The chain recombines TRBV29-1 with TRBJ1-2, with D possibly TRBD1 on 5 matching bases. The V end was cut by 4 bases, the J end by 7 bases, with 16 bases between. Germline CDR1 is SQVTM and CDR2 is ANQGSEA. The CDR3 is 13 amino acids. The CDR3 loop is CSVVTQGLGGYTF. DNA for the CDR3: TGCAGCGTTGTGACCCAGGGTTTGGGTGGCTACACCTTC. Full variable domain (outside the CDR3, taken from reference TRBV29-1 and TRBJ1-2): SAVISQKPSRDICQRGTSLTIQCQVDSQVTMMFWYRQQPGQSLTLIATANQGSEATYESGFVIDKFPISRPNLTFSTLTVSNMSPEDSSIYLCSVVTQGLGGYTFGSGTRLTVV.

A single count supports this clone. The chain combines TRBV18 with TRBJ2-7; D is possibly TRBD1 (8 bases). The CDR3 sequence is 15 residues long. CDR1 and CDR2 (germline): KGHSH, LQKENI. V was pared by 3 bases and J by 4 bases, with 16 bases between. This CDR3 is CASSPTQGGRYEQYF. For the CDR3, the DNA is TGTGCCAGCTCACCGACACAGGGGGGGAGATACGAGCAGTACTTC.